This is a list of T cell receptor beta chains from one sample in a study of blood T cell repertoires in COVID-19. The method was immunoSEQ multiplex PCR; TCRdb's version includes in-frame clones alone and lacks a portion of them. The sample carries about 370,000 clones, roughly 89% recorded once. The sequenced sample consisted of peripheral blood. The receptors come from a young man with active or convalescent COVID-19. Each CDR3 is given with its conserved first and last residue. A D gene is named only where the DNA matches it firmly. Size is stated for part of the rows, as once, few or many counts, or as a class when the clone is expanded.

J: TRBJ1-6
D: .
size: .
length: 16
V: TRBV7-2
DNA: TGTGCCAGCAGCTTAGCCCCACTCGAGTATAATTCACCCCTCCACTTT
CDR3: CASSLAPLEYNSPLHF

J: TRBJ2-7
D: .
size: .
length: 18
V: TRBV19
DNA: TGTGCCAGTAGTGGTCGGGCGGGGGACAGGACCTTCTTCTACGAGCAGTACTTC
CDR3: CASSGRAGDRTFFYEQYF

J: TRBJ1-6
D: TRBD1
size: .
length: 17
V: TRBV28
DNA: TGTGCCAGCAGTCCGCCTACCGGGACAGGGATTATCATACCCCTCCACTTT
CDR3: CASSPPTGTGIIIPLHF

J: TRBJ2-1
D: .
size: .
length: 16
V: TRBV7-9
DNA: TGTGCCAGCAGCCCTATGGAGGGGGCGTTTAGGAATGAGCAGTTCTTC
CDR3: CASSPMEGAFRNEQFF

J: TRBJ2-1
D: TRBD2
size: .
length: 18
V: TRBV5-6
DNA: TGTGCCAGCAGCTTGGCCTGGGGCGGGGGGGCCCGAAACAATGAGCAGTTCTTC
CDR3: CASSLAWGGGARNNEQFF

J: TRBJ2-7
D: TRBD1
size: .
length: 15
V: TRBV18
DNA: TGTGCCAGCTCACCCCCTGGACAGGGCGCCTACGAGCAGTACTTC
CDR3: CASSPPGQGAYEQYF

J: TRBJ1-4
D: .
size: .
length: 17
V: TRBV21-1
DNA: TGTGCCAGCAGCAAAGGACAAACAGGGGAAACTAATGAAAAACTGTTTTTT
CDR3: CASSKGQTGETNEKLFF

J: TRBJ2-1
D: .
size: .
length: 18
V: TRBV27
DNA: TGTGCCAGCAGTTTTGAGCCTTCCAGCCACAGAATCCCGGGGGAGCAGTTCTTC
CDR3: CASSFEPSSHRIPGEQFF

J: TRBJ1-4
D: TRBD1
size: few
length: 15
V: TRBV3-1/TRBV3-2
DNA: TGTGCCAGCAGCCATCCGGGACAGTATAATGAAAAACTGTTTTTT
CDR3: CASSHPGQYNEKLFF

J: TRBJ1-1
D: TRBD1
size: once
length: 15
V: TRBV7-9
DNA: TGTGCCAGCAGCACACCGGGACAGAAGAACACTGAAGCTTTCTTT
CDR3: CASSTPGQKNTEAFF

J: TRBJ2-2
D: .
size: .
length: 15
V: TRBV6-5
DNA: TGTGCCAGCAGTCCCGTCGGGGAGAGCACCGGGGAGCTGTTTTTT
CDR3: CASSPVGESTGELFF

J: TRBJ1-6
D: .
size: few
length: 13
V: TRBV4-3
DNA: TGCGCCAGCAGCCTCGGGTCTAATTCACCCCTCCACTTT
CDR3: CASSLGSNSPLHF

J: TRBJ2-1
D: .
size: .
length: 15
V: TRBV24-1
DNA: TGTGCCACCAGTGATGGTCAGGGGTATATCAATGAGCAGTTCTTC
CDR3: CATSDGQGYINEQFF

J: TRBJ1-6
D: .
size: .
length: 14
V: TRBV7-9
DNA: TGTGCCAGCAGCGTCCTACAGGGATCCTCACCCCTCCACTTT
CDR3: CASSVLQGSSPLHF

J: TRBJ2-2
D: TRBD1
size: .
length: 16
V: TRBV7-3
DNA: TGTGCCAGCAGCTTAACGAGGGGGCGCGGCACCGGGGAGCTGTTTTTT
CDR3: CASSLTRGRGTGELFF

J: TRBJ2-1
D: .
size: .
length: 15
V: TRBV2
DNA: TGTGCCAGCAGTTCTAGCGAACCCTACTACAATGAGCAGTTCTTC
CDR3: CASSSSEPYYNEQFF

J: TRBJ1-2
D: TRBD1
size: .
length: 15
V: TRBV4-1
DNA: TGCGCCAGCAGCCGTCCGGGACAGGGTAACTATGGCTACACCTTC
CDR3: CASSRPGQGNYGYTF

J: TRBJ1-4
D: TRBD1
size: .
length: 16
V: TRBV7-2
DNA: TGTGCCAGCAGCTCAGAGTCCGGGACAGGGGGCGAAAAACTGTTTTTT
CDR3: CASSSESGTGGEKLFF

J: TRBJ2-3
D: .
size: .
length: 14
V: TRBV2
DNA: TGTGCCAGCAGTGTTGGCGGGAGCACAGATACGCAGTATTTT
CDR3: CASSVGGSTDTQYF

J: TRBJ1-1
D: .
size: .
length: 15
V: TRBV6-5
DNA: TGTGCCAGCAGTTCTCCGAGGGGGGGGAACACTGAAGCTTTCTTT
CDR3: CASSSPRGGNTEAFF

J: TRBJ2-2
D: .
size: .
length: 11
V: TRBV29-1
DNA: TGCAGCGTTGAGGAGGTCGGGGAGCTGTTTTTT
CDR3: CSVEEVGELFF

J: TRBJ2-7
D: .
size: .
length: 15
V: TRBV7-2
DNA: TGTGCCAGCAGCATGGATGGGGGGTTTTCCTACGAGCAGTACTTC
CDR3: CASSMDGGFSYEQYF